This T cell receptor beta chain was sequenced for a study of cytomegalovirus exposure and HLA in healthy donors. General observations from the study: Later analysis revealed greater clonal expansion in HLA-associated TCR beta chains than in equally common others. Among TCR beta chains, those listed as cytomegalovirus-associated numbered some 160.

Trimming removed 7 bases from V and 5 bases from J, with 14 bases in between. The CDR3 covers 13 residues. The germline gives CDR1 MNHEY, CDR2 SMNVEV (reference sequence). Primers for the PCR totalled 60 Vbeta and 13 Jbeta. Method: immunoSEQ multiplex PCR; TCRdb's copy keeps in-frame clones and lacks some. The sample records 150,000 to 200,000 clones, approximately 80% being singletons. Details on this clone: Antigen: not known.

Sample: PBMCs. This sequence originates from a woman in her twenties or thirties in good health and CMV-seronegative. V usage is TRBV27 and J usage is TRBJ2-5; D is undetermined. For the CDR3, the DNA is TGTGCCAGCAAGAAGCCTTACGGGGAGACCCAGTACTTC. Its translation is CASKKPYGETQYF.